This is a list of T cell receptor beta chains from one sample in a study of naive and memory T cell subsets. One entry per CDR3 protein results from TCRdb running MiXCR on the UMI-ligation and nested PCR reads. The table has around 160,000 distinct CDR3 sequences, about a sixth seen once. The specimen was naive CD4+ T cells from blood. All receptors derive from a human donor in good health. The CDR3 runs from the conserved cysteine through the conserved F or W. A D gene is named only where the DNA matches it firmly.

j_call	d_call	v_call	cdr3_aa
TRBJ2-1	-	TRBV20-1	CSASLRDEQFF
TRBJ2-5	-	TRBV18	CASSPPLRTEETQYF
TRBJ1-2	TRBD1	TRBV5-1	CASSFSPSGTGLDGYTF
TRBJ1-2	-	TRBV18	CASSLTGGKVYGYTF
TRBJ2-7	TRBD1	TRBV10-2	CASSEYLTGPEQYF
TRBJ1-4	-	TRBV7-2	CASSATTNEKLFF
TRBJ2-1	TRBD2	TRBV27	CASSLLKREGYNEQFF
TRBJ2-5	TRBD2	TRBV20-1	CSAREGLAGITETQYF
TRBJ1-1	TRBD1	TRBV5-4	CASSLSGQTIEAFF
TRBJ1-4	-	TRBV28	CASSAYNGEKLFF
TRBJ2-1	-	TRBV7-9	CASSLRTDNEQFF
TRBJ2-1	-	TRBV4-2	CASSRPEAKTYNEQFF
TRBJ2-7	-	TRBV29-1	CSVGPRGTGPRSEYF
TRBJ2-7	-	TRBV5-1	CASSFLKDSYEQYF
TRBJ2-4	-	TRBV4-2	CASSQANLGGLNIQYF
TRBJ1-6	-	TRBV12-3/TRBV12-4	CASSRSRGSLHF
TRBJ1-4	-	TRBV29-1	CSVVGQLNEKLFF
TRBJ1-6	TRBD1	TRBV3-1	CASSHRDRGIAPLHF
TRBJ1-1	TRBD1	TRBV15	CATRDSTGMNTEAFF
TRBJ2-1	-	TRBV20-1	CSASRGSLSGAYNEQFF
TRBJ1-1	TRBD1	TRBV12-3/TRBV12-4	CASSFRNRGDTEAFF
TRBJ2-7	TRBD1	TRBV20-1	CSAGTGQGFSQYF
TRBJ2-4	-	TRBV5-1	CASSLDSLGNIQYF
TRBJ2-1	TRBD2	TRBV7-3	CASSLGLAGGPDNEQFF
TRBJ2-4	TRBD1	TRBV20-1	CSASLTSAGTGIGIQYF
TRBJ2-1	TRBD2	TRBV3-1	CASTLASGSGEQFF
TRBJ2-5	TRBD2	TRBV6-5	CASSYGGTSGQETQYF
TRBJ1-6	-	TRBV12-3/TRBV12-4	CASSPRGSGSPLHF
TRBJ1-2	-	TRBV10-3	CAISESSNRNYGYTF
TRBJ1-4	-	TRBV7-2	CASSSPRGQTNEKLFF
TRBJ2-3	TRBD2	TRBV14	CASSQTSGMTDTQYF
TRBJ2-7	-	TRBV28	CASSTPTGGEQYF
TRBJ2-5	TRBD2	TRBV7-2	CASSLGTGGGQETQYF
TRBJ2-3	TRBD1	TRBV5-1	CASSWQGAQVDTQYF
TRBJ1-4	TRBD1	TRBV5-1	CASSWTGTGNEKLFF
TRBJ2-7	-	TRBV7-2	CASSLSSRTSSYEQYF
TRBJ2-7	-	TRBV28	CATHTAGAAKHEQYF
TRBJ2-1	-	TRBV3-1	CASSQVSTSNEQFF
TRBJ1-4	-	TRBV6-5	CASRYADRTAGELFF
TRBJ2-7	-	TRBV7-2	CASSPRTGTASYEQYF
TRBJ2-7	TRBD1	TRBV9	CASSGRTGYEQYF
TRBJ2-3	-	TRBV5-1	CASSLGQFTDTQYF
TRBJ2-2	-	TRBV4-3	CASSQEENTGELFF
TRBJ2-7	TRBD2	TRBV7-2	CASSQTSGGYYEQYF
TRBJ2-1	-	TRBV11-3	CASSLGMRQGYNEQFF
TRBJ2-5	TRBD2	TRBV7-2	CASTGTSGRRGQETQYF
TRBJ2-2	-	TRBV5-1	CASRHKTGPNTGELFF
TRBJ1-6	-	TRBV6-5	CASSYRSGLDPSVF